A single sample is the source of the 9 T cell receptor beta chains below, sequenced in a study of response to subunit inactivated influenza vaccine. TCRdb processed the RT-PCR reads anew with MiXCR; each CDR3 protein has one entry. The table records 800,000 or so distinct CDR3 sequences, about 20% of them present only once. The specimen was PBMCs from blood, collected roughly 5 days after vaccination. These receptors originate from a man aged 50-60 years who received an inactivated influenza vaccine.

The V and J genes are TRBV20-1 and TRBJ2-7; TRBD2 matches 7 bases. The V segment lost 5 bases and the J segment 2 bases; nucleotides outside the gene matches: 9. The CDR3 is 14 residues long. Germline CDR1 is DFQATT and CDR2 is SNEGSKA (reference sequence). Here the CDR3 reads CSAYPGLPTYEQYF. DNA for the CDR3: TGCAGTGCTTACCCGGGACTACCTACCTACGAGCAGTACTTC.

This clonotype was detected only a few times. The genes are TRBV10-3 and TRBJ2-2; 9 positions match TRBD1. The CDR3 sequence is 16 residues long. The V segment lost 6 bases and the J segment 6 bases; nucleotides outside the gene matches: 11. Looked up from germline, CDR1 is ENHRY and CDR2 is SYGVKD. The CDR3 reads CAISRGQGNVAGELFF. The DNA for the CDR3 is TGTGCCATCAGCAGAGGACAGGGGAACGTGGCCGGGGAGCTGTTTTTT.

This clonotype has ten or more counts. This chain connects TRBV15 to TRBJ1-1; 9 bases align to TRBD1. The trim removed 1 base at V and 11 bases at J, leaving 8 bases unmatched. Germline-derived CDR1 and CDR2 are LNHNV and YYDKDF (reference sequence). The length of the CDR3 is 14 residues. In nucleotides, the CDR3 is TGTGCCACCAGCAGAGTCGAGGCAGGACAGGGGGCTTTCTTT. Translating gives CATSRVEAGQGAFF.

This chain connects TRBV29-1 to TRBJ2-7; 9 bases are shared with TRBD2. V gave up 2 bases and J gave up 0 bases; unmatched junction bases: 2. The CDR3 has 14 amino acids. Germline CDR1 reads SQVTM; CDR2 reads ANQGSEA. CDR3 region: CSVESTSGSYEQYF. The CDR3, as DNA: TGCAGCGTTGAATCGACTAGCGGCTCCTACGAGCAGTACTTC.

This clonotype showed up just a few times. The V call is TRBV5-1, the J call TRBJ2-7; TRBD1 or TRBD2 may be the D gene (5 bases each). Germline CDR1 is SGHRS and CDR2 is YFSETQ. V was shortened by 0 bases and J by 7 bases, with 14 bases between the two germline ends. The CDR3 spans 14 residues. CDR3 nucleotide sequence: TGCGCCAGCAGCTTGGACCGGGTGGGGGAAGAGCAGTACTTC. This translates into CASSLDRVGEEQYF.

This clonotype has a handful of counts. V gene TRBV20-1 combines with J gene TRBJ2-2; no reliable D call. Germline V gene data show CDR1 as DFQATT and CDR2 as SNEGSKA (reference sequence). The CDR3 length is 14 residues. V lost 6 bases and J lost 0, with 11 bases in between. In nucleotides, the CDR3 is TGCAGTGCCTCAGTGGCCGCGAACACCGGGGAGCTGTTTTTT. Amino acids: CSASVAANTGELFF.

This chain uses TRBV30 with TRBJ2-3; 9 nucleotides align to TRBD1. The CDR3 runs to 14 residues. Germline V lookup: CDR1 GTSNPN, CDR2 SVGIG (reference sequence). The V and J ends lost 0 bases and 6 bases, in that order; junction bases with no gene match: 4. CDR3 region: CAWSVGQGLDTQYF. CDR3 in DNA: TGTGCCTGGAGTGTGGGACAGGGATTGGATACGCAGTATTTT.

This clonotype was picked up many times. The CDR3 loop is CASSQDGYSYNSPLHF. CDR3 coding DNA: TGCGCCAGCAGCCAAGATGGTTACTCCTATAATTCACCCCTCCACTTT. The genes are TRBV4-1 and TRBJ1-6, with no clear D. Per germline, CDR1 MGHRA and CDR2 YSYEKL. The CDR3 extends over 16 amino acids. With 0 bases removed from V and 0 bases from J, the gap between germline ends came to 6 bases.

The table lists this clonotype with a few counts. The chain recombines TRBV7-2 with TRBJ2-1, with D possibly TRBD1 on 5 matching bases. The CDR3 contains 12 residues. Deletions cut 0 bases from V and 12 bases from J, with 9 bases between. Germline V CDR1 and CDR2: SGHTA, FQGNSA. CDR3 region: CASSLAGRGQFF. The CDR3 bases are TGTGCCAGCAGCTTAGCGGGGCGTGGGCAGTTCTTC.